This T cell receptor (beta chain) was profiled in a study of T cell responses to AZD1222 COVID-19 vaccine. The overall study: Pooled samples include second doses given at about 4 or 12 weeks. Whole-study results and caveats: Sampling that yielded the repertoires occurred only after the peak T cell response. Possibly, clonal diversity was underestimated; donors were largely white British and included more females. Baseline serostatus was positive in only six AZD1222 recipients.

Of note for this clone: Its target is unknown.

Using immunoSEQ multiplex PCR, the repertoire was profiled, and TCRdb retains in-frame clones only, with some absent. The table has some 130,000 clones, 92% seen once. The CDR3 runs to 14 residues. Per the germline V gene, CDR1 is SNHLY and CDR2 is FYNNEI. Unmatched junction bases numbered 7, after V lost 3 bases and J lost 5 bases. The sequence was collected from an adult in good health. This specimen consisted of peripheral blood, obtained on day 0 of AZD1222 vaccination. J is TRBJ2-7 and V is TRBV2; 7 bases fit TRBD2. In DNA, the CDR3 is TGTGCCAGCAGTGAGTCGGGAGGACTCGACGAGCAGTACTTC. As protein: CASSESGGLDEQYF.